These T cell receptor beta chains were read from a single sample in a study of CD8+CD57+ T cells in acquired aplastic anemia. TCRdb ran MiXCR on the reads and lists one entry per CDR3 protein. Among around 250,000 distinct CDR3 sequences listed, about 80% were seen once. Sequencing was done on a sample of sorted CD4+, CD8+, or CD8+CD57+ T cells (not recorded which) from PBMCs. These receptor sequences come from a human donor with aplastic anemia. The conserved cysteine and the conserved F or W are not part of the CDR3 here. A D gene is named only where the DNA matches it firmly. Clone size is given for some rows only: seen once, a few or many times, or a class if the clone is expanded.

NA	TRBV7-2	TRBJ1-3	TRBD1	AVQGAGNTIY
NA	TRBV7-8	TRBJ1-5	NA	ASSFSGGSNQPQH
NA	TRBV10-3	TRBJ2-1	TRBD2	AISEQRSGGSDAQF
NA	TRBV20-1	TRBJ2-1	NA	SARRTEDYLSNEQF
NA	TRBV7-8	TRBJ2-3	NA	ASGVGGGPTPY
NA	TRBV2	TRBJ2-5	NA	ATSRGGGQASQH
once	TRBV12-1	TRBJ1-1	NA	ASSGYSKNTEAF
NA	TRBV11-2	TRBJ2-3	TRBD1	ASSVGQDAQY
NA	TRBV7-6	TRBJ1-6	NA	ASSFGNPPLH
NA	TRBV20-1	TRBJ1-1	NA	SARYPQNTEAF
NA	TRBV6-5	TRBJ1-1	TRBD1	ASSGQGNTEAF
NA	TRBV15	TRBJ2-7	NA	ATSVPGLPYEQY
NA	TRBV19	TRBJ2-3	NA	ASSVGRGDTQY
NA	TRBV7-3	TRBJ2-6	NA	ASSLSGTEANIVLT
once	TRBV7-2	TRBJ2-6	TRBD2	ASSATRTSGVNELT
NA	TRBV19	NA	NA	ASSIAGACNNEQF
NA	TRBV7-9	TRBJ2-1	TRBD2	ASSPTGGLGNEQF
NA	TRBV6-1	TRBJ2-7	TRBD2	ASAGPSYEQY
NA	TRBV19	TRBJ2-3	NA	ASSIASGADKQQ
NA	TRBV19	TRBJ1-2	NA	ASSPHSLGSGYGYT
NA	TRBV2	TRBJ2-5	NA	ASSVGLGQQETQY
NA	TRBV7-9	TRBJ2-7	TRBD1	ASSLAQGGMDEQY
NA	TRBV9	TRBJ2-7	NA	ASSQGLADTEKY
NA	TRBV9	NA	NA	ASSFAGGADTQH
NA	TRBV7-7	TRBJ2-4	NA	ASMGYAKNIQY
medium-sized	TRBV19	TRBJ2-1	TRBD2	ASSLTSGPYNEQF
NA	TRBV2	TRBJ2-7	NA	ASREREPLPYEQY
NA	TRBV12-3/TRBV12-4	TRBJ2-1	NA	ASSWGRGLGHDAQF
NA	TRBV5-1	TRBJ2-7	NA	ASSSRTADNQY
NA	TRBV9	TRBJ1-1	NA	ASRGAGRMRGYAEAF
NA	TRBV9	TRBJ1-1	NA	ASSFQLGHYNQPF
NA	TRBV7-2	TRBJ1-1	NA	ASSQGQNTEAF
NA	TRBV24-1	TRBJ2-1	TRBD2	ATSDTTSGGSDEQF
few	TRBV7-6	TRBJ2-5	TRBD2	ASSLGRGGGQQETQY
once	TRBV7-3	TRBJ2-7	NA	ASSQSAYEQY
NA	TRBV7-6	TRBJ2-3	NA	ASSLAAGGEAQY
few	TRBV7-2	TRBJ1-1	NA	ASSYKTAGENTEAF
few	TRBV7-9	TRBJ1-4	NA	ASSFKRSGGSDEF
NA	TRBV4-1	TRBJ1-6	NA	ASSQARGYSPLH
many	TRBV7-8	TRBJ2-3	NA	ASSPSVQDTQY
NA	TRBV7-3	TRBJ2-5	NA	ATSRGRVPETQY
NA	TRBV11-3	TRBJ2-4	NA	ASSLDVKVQY
once	TRBV7-3	TRBJ2-7	NA	ATSPRSLAYKQY
NA	TRBV7-3	TRBJ2-3	NA	ASWRGATAVEH
few	TRBV20-1	TRBJ2-3	NA	SVPAESITDTQY
NA	TRBV19	TRBJ1-3	NA	ASSPPTHYSGNTIY
once	TRBV7-3	TRBJ1-5	NA	ASSKQANAVEHSQH
NA	TRBV7-6	TRBJ2-5	TRBD2	ASNGGTGEIEIQY
few	TRBV2	TRBJ2-7	TRBD2	ASSEARGSYEQY
NA	TRBV9	TRBJ2-5	NA	ASSVDATAYKNQY